This T cell receptor (beta chain) was observed in a study of blood T cell repertoires in COVID-19. Overall study context: PBMCs, B-cell-depleted T cells, or T cells provided the cDNA or gDNA that made up the material.

Methods used by the authors: For nucleated cells, counts were estimated from reference gene primer amplification. Method: immunoSEQ multiplex PCR; TCRdb's copy keeps in-frame clones and lacks some. That table gives V, J and clone size, and the DNA gave D and trimming. Of 150,000 to 200,000 clones listed, about four fifths were seen once; the top ten hold about 3.4%. Two negative PCRs, clearance, or symptom resolution characterized the recovered Cohort 3 donors. Germline V CDR1 and CDR2: MNHEY, SMNVEV (reference sequence). CDR3 length: 14 amino acids. V was clipped by 5 bases and J by 3 bases; unmatched bases: 2. This clone was seen a handful of times.

The receptor was derived from a woman aged 60-75 years who had recovered from COVID-19. Sequencing was carried out using PBMCs or T cells enriched from blood (not recorded which). V is TRBV27 and J is TRBJ2-1; 9 nucleotides agree with TRBD2. CDR3 nucleotide sequence: TGTGCCAGCAGTGCTAGCGGGGTCTACAATGAGCAGTTCTTC. Translating it yields CASSASGVYNEQFF.